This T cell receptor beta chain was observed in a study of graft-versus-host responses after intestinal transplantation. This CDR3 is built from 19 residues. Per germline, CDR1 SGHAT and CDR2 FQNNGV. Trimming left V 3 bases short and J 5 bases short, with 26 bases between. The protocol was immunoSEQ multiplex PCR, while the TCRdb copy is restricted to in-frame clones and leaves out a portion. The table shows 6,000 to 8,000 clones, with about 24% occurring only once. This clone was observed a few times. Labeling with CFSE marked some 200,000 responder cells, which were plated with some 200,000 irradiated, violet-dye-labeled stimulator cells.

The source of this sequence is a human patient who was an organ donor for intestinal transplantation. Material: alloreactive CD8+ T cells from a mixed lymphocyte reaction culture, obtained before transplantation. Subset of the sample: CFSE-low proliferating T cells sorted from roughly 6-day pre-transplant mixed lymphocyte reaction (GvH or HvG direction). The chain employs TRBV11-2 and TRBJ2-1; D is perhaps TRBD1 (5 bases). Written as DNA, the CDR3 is TGTGCCAGCAGCTTGGGTTTTGGACACCCAGGGATCCTACACAATGAGCAGTTCTTC. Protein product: CASSLGFGHPGILHNEQFF.